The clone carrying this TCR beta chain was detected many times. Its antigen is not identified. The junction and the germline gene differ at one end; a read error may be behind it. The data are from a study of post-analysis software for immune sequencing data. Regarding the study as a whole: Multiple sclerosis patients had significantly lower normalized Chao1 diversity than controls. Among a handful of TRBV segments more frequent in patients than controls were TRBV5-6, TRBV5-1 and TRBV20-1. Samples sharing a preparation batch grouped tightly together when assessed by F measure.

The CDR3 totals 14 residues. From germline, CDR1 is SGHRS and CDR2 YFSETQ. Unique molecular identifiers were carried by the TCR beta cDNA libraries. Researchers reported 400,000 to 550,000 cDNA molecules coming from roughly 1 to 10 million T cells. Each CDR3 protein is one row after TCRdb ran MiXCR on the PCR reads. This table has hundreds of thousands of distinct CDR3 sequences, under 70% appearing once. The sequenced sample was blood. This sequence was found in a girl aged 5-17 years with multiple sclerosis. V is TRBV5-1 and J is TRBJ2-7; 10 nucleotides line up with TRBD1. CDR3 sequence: CASSPGQGSYEQYF. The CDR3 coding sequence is TGTGCCAGCAGTCCGGGACAGGGGTCGTACGAGCAGTACTTC.